This T cell receptor (beta chain) was captured in a study of T cell responses to AZD1222 COVID-19 vaccine. Notes on the study in general: Vaccine-related CD4 TCRs covered spike, predominating at 160-218 and 743-854. The donor group comprised mostly white British people and more females; the analysis possibly underestimated clonal diversity.

This clone was counted a few times. Its specificity is unknown. Trimming took off 5 bases at V and 0 bases at J, with 10 bases between the two ends. Germline CDR1 and CDR2: SGHTA and FQGTGA. This CDR3 is built from 14 residues. Assay: immunoSEQ multiplex PCR; the TCRdb copy retains only in-frame clones and omits some. This sample yields 150,000 to 200,000 clones, of which 87% are seen a single time; less than 3% belongs to the top ten. The source material was peripheral blood, sampled on day 0 of AZD1222 vaccination. The J gene is TRBJ1-1, the V gene TRBV7-3; D is unresolved. The sequence came from an adult in good health. The CDR3 reads CASSRLSLNTEAFF. The CDR3 nucleotides read TGTGCCAGCAGCCGTCTCAGTCTGAACACTGAAGCTTTCTTT.